The 9 T cell receptor beta chains reported below all come from one sample, sequenced in a study of blood T cell repertoires in COVID-19. Here immunoSEQ multiplex PCR was the method, and the copy in TCRdb shows in-frame clones only, minus some. In the table there are about 370,000 clones, 90% of which are singletons. Sequencing input: peripheral blood. The receptors here all came from a young man with active or convalescent COVID-19.

This chain connects TRBV7-2 to TRBJ2-3; D call uncertain. V lost 1 base and J 6 bases, leaving 8 bases between the germline ends. The CDR3 spans 13 residues. The germline CDR1 and CDR2 sequences are SGHTA and FQGNSA. In DNA form, the CDR3 reads TGTGCCAGCAGCTTAGTCGCGGCGGATACGCAGTATTTT. Translating it yields CASSLVAADTQYF. The full variable domain, in which reference TRBV7-2 and TRBJ2-3 provide the parts outside the CDR3, is GAGVSQSPSNKVTEKGKDVELRCDPISGHTALYWYRQSLGQGLEFLIYFQGNSAPDKSGLPSDRFSAERTGGSVSTLTIQRTQQEDSAVYLCASSLVAADTQYFGPGTRLTVL.

The chain recombines TRBV24-1 with TRBJ2-6; the D is unclear. This CDR3 has 17 amino acids. The ends were cut back, 3 bases at V and 2 bases at J, with 13 bases in the middle. CDR1 is KGHDR, CDR2 SFDVKD, per germline. The CDR3, as DNA: TGTGCCACCAGTGATAGTCAACTTCTAGCTGGGGCCAACGTCCTGACTTTC. It encodes CATSDSQLLAGANVLTF.

This clone has a single count. The genes are TRBV2 and TRBJ2-7; tentative D call: TRBD1 (5 bases). Between the trimmed V and J ends, which lost 3 bases and 1 base, there was a span of 16 bases. The CDR3 length is 16 residues. Germline lookup yields CDR1 SNHLY and CDR2 FYNNEI. CDR3 sequence: CASSEVGRASSYEQYF. The CDR3 nucleotides read TGTGCCAGCAGTGAGGTGGGCAGGGCCAGTTCCTACGAGCAGTACTTC.

The V and J genes are TRBV2 and TRBJ1-6; D ambiguous. Germline values: CDR1 SNHLY, CDR2 FYNNEI. Trimming cost V 8 bases and J 10 bases, with 12 bases left between them. This CDR3 contains 12 residues. The CDR3 region has the DNA TGTGCCAGCGGGCAGAATCACTCACCCCTCCACTTT. It translates to CASGQNHSPLHF.

The chain carries TRBV5-5 and TRBJ2-7; TRBD1 aligns across 8 bases. The CDR3 runs to 15 residues. Losses at the gene ends were 1 base for V and 4 bases for J; bases not matched to a gene: 7. Per germline, CDR1 SGHKS and CDR2 YYEKEE (reference sequence). Here the CDR3 DNA reads TGTGCCAGCAGCTTGCGGCTGACAGGGGTTTACGAGCAGTACTTC. Translated: CASSLRLTGVYEQYF.

This sequence joins TRBV2 and TRBJ2-7; the match to TRBD2 covers 7 bases. The V segment lost 6 bases and the J segment 4 bases; nucleotides outside the gene matches: 12. The V gene's germline CDR1 is SNHLY and CDR2 FYNNEI. CDR3 length: 15 amino acids. The CDR3 DNA reads as TGTGCCAGCAGGGACTTGAGCGGGAAAGGTTACGAGCAGTACTTC. It codes for CASRDLSGKGYEQYF.

The chain joins TRBV24-1 to TRBJ2-1; a weak D match, TRBD2 (6 bases). CDR3 length: 14 residues. Germline V lookup: CDR1 KGHDR, CDR2 SFDVKD. Trimming took 0 bases from V and 6 from J, leaving 8 bases between them. CDR3 bases: TGTGCCACCAGTGATTTGCCGGGGGTCAATGAGCAGTTCTTC. Translated, it gives CATSDLPGVNEQFF.

The genes are TRBV28 and TRBJ1-1; D remains ambiguous. V lost 6 bases, J lost 2 bases, and 16 bases lay in between. Germline values: CDR1 MDHEN, CDR2 SYDVKM. The CDR3 is 15 residues long. CDR3 nucleotide sequence: TGTGCCAGCAGCCCTCCCCGCTTGCGAAACACTGAAGCTTTCTTT. Amino acid sequence: CASSPPRLRNTEAFF.

J is TRBJ2-3 and V is TRBV9; D may be TRBD2 (5 bases). V dropped 4 bases and J dropped 2 bases, with 14 bases sitting between them. The CDR3 loop spans 15 amino acids. Germline CDR1 reads SGDLS; CDR2 reads YYNGEE. The CDR3 DNA reads as TGTGCCAGCAGCCCACTCCGGGGTGACACAGATACGCAGTATTTT. Translated, it gives CASSPLRGDTDTQYF.